The TCR beta chain under discussion was sequenced for a study of Graves' ophthalmopathy and Graves' hyperthyroidism. The study amplified TCR beta CDR3 regions using RNA transcripts. The authors performed first-round RT-PCR with HTBI primers and then a second-round multiplex PCR. One entry per CDR3 protein, called by TCRdb with MiXCR from the multiplex PCR reads. The table shows over a million distinct CDR3 sequences, with less than 45% occurring only once. This CDR3 region has 15 residues. Germline CDR1 reads LNHDA; CDR2 reads SQIVND (reference sequence). V lost 3 bases and J 1 base, leaving 13 bases between the germline ends.

The chain recombines TRBV19 with TRBJ2-7; no definite D call. Sequenced sample: peripheral blood or thyroid tissue (not recorded which). The TCR sequence derives from an adult man with Graves' hyperthyroidism. DNA of the CDR3: TGTGCCAGTAGTATTATCCTAGGTTCTTCCTACGAGCAGTACTTC. Amino acid sequence: CASSIILGSSYEQYF.